A single sample is the source of the 6 T cell receptor beta chains below, sequenced in a study of blood T cell repertoires in COVID-19. The data were produced by immunoSEQ multiplex PCR, yet TCRdb's version contains in-frame clones alone and is incomplete. This table holds hundreds of thousands of clones, roughly nine tenths found once. Sequences were obtained from PBMCs or T cells enriched from blood (not recorded which). These receptors came from a young man who had recovered from COVID-19.

The chain couples TRBV5-4 to TRBJ2-1, with TRBD2 identical over 10 bases. The trim removed 3 bases at V and 7 bases at J, leaving 7 bases unmatched. This CDR3 contains 15 residues. Germline V gene data show CDR1 as SGHNT and CDR2 as YYREEE (reference sequence). DNA for the CDR3: TGTGCCAGCAGCTCGGCTAGCGGGAGCAGGAATGAGCAGTTCTTC. It encodes CASSSASGSRNEQFF.

This rearrangement joins TRBV20-1 to TRBJ1-2; D is ambiguous. This CDR3 has 11 residues. The germline V and J ends were trimmed by 3 bases and 8 bases, with 10 bases remaining between them. Germline V lookup: CDR1 DFQATT, CDR2 SNEGSKA (reference sequence). The CDR3 DNA reads as TGCAGTGCTAGTAGTGAGAGGGGCTACACCTTC. It codes for CSASSERGYTF.

The chain carries TRBV11-2 and TRBJ2-4; possibly TRBD2 for D (5 bases). The V and J ends lost 5 bases and 9 bases respectively, with 14 bases between them. The germline V gene has CDR1 SGHAT and CDR2 FQNNGV. The CDR3 spans 13 residues. CDR3 region: CASSLGLESIQYF. CDR3 coding DNA: TGTGCCAGCAGCCTAGGACTGGAGAGCATTCAGTACTTC.

The rearrangement joins TRBV11-1 to TRBJ1-2; D unresolved. The CDR3 is 13 amino acids. Germline CDR1 and CDR2: SGHAT and FQDESV (reference sequence). V dropped 3 bases and J dropped 8 bases, with 13 bases sitting between them. CDR3 sequence: CASSFGRTGGYTF. The CDR3 DNA follows: TGTGCCAGCAGCTTCGGCAGGACGGGAGGCTACACCTTC.

The chain carries TRBV6-6 and TRBJ1-1; TRBD1 matches at 7 bases. Germline V gives CDR1 MNHNY, CDR2 SVGAGI (reference sequence). Trimming cost V 5 bases and J 4 bases; bases outside gene matches: 16. CDR3 length: 17 residues. CDR3 in amino acids: CASSHGQAWLGSTEAFF. The CDR3 bases are TGTGCCAGCAGTCACGGACAGGCCTGGCTTGGGAGCACTGAAGCTTTCTTT.

This clone was detected a few times. The chain recombines TRBV4-1 with TRBJ1-1; 7 bases map to TRBD1. Germline V gene lookup returns CDR1 MGHRA and CDR2 YSYEKL. The CDR3 sequence is 14 residues long. V lost 0 bases, J lost 7 bases, and 5 bases stayed unmatched. CDR3 sequence: CASSQEVRGIEAFF. DNA for the CDR3: TGCGCCAGCAGCCAAGAAGTCAGGGGGATTGAAGCTTTCTTT.